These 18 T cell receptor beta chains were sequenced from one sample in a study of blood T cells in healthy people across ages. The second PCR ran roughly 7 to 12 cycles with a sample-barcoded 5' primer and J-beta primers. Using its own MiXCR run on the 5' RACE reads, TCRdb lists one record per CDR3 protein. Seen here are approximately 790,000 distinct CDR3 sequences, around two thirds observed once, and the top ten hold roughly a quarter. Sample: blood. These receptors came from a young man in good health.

Here the CDR3 DNA reads TGCAGCGTTGATGGACAGGGAGGGGGCAAAAACATTCAGTACTTC. Its translation is CSVDGQGGGKNIQYF. This rearrangement joins TRBV29-1 to TRBJ2-4; TRBD1 is a possible D gene (8 bases). This CDR3 is 15 amino acids long. Germline CDR1 and CDR2: SQVTM and ANQGSEA. Trimming left V 3 bases short and J 3 bases short, with 15 bases between.

DNA for the CDR3: TGTGCCAGCAGTTACAACAGGGTGTCTGAGCAGTACTTC. It translates to CASSYNRVSEQYF. V and J are TRBV6-5 and TRBJ2-4; possible D gene TRBD1, 6 bases. The CDR3 has 13 amino acids. V dropped 2 bases and J dropped 13 bases, with 15 bases sitting between them. Germline V gene sequence: CDR1 MNHEY, CDR2 SVGAGI.

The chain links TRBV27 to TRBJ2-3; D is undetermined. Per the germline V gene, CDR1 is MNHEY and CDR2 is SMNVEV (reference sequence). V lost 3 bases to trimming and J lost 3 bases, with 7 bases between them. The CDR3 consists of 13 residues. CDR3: CASSLTATDTQYF. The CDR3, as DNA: TGTGCCAGCAGTTTGACCGCAACAGATACGCAGTATTTT.

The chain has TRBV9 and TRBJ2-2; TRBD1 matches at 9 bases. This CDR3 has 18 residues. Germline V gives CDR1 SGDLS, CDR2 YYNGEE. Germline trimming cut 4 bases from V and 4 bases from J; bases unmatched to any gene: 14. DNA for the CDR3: TGTGCCAGCAGCTTCAACCTACAGGGGGCCCGATTCACCGGGGAGCTGTTTTTT. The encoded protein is CASSFNLQGARFTGELFF.

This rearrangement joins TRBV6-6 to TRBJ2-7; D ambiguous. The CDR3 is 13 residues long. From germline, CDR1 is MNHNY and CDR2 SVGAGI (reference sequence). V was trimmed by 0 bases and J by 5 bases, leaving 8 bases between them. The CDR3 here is CASSYSIDHEQYF. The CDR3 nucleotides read TGTGCCAGCAGTTACTCGATAGACCACGAGCAGTACTTC.

In DNA, the CDR3 is TGTGCCAGCAGTGGAGATTTGGGGTACGAGCAGTACTTC. Amino acid sequence: CASSGDLGYEQYF. The genes are TRBV27 and TRBJ2-7; D gene uncertain. Germline V gives CDR1 MNHEY, CDR2 SMNVEV (reference sequence). The CDR3 spans 13 residues. The germline V and J ends were trimmed by 5 bases and 4 bases, with 12 bases remaining between them.

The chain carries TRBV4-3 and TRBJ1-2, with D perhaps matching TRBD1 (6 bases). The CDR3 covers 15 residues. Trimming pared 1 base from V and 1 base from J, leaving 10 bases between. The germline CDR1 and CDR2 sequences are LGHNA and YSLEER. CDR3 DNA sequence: TGCGCCAGCAGCCAAGTGGACAGTCTTAACTATGGCTACACCTTC. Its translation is CASSQVDSLNYGYTF.

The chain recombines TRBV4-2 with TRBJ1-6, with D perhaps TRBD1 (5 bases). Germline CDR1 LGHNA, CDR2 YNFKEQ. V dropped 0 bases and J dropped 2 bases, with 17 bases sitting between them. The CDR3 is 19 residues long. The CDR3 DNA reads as TGTGCCAGCAGCCAAGAGTCTGGAGGGGTGAGCCCCTATAATTCACCCCTCCACTTT. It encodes CASSQESGGVSPYNSPLHF.

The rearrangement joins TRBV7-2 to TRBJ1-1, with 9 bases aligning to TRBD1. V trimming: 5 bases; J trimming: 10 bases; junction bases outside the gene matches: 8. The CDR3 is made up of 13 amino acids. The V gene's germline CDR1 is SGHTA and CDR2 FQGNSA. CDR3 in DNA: TGTGCCAGCAGCCGAGGGACAGGGAGTATAGCTTTCTTT. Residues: CASSRGTGSIAFF.

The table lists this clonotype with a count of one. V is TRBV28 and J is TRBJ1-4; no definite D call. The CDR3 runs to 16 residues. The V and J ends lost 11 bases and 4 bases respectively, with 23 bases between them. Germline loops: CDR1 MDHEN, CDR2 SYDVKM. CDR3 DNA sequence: TGTGCCGCGTCAAGTGGTGAAGGGAAGTTTAATGAAAAACTGTTTTTT. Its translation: CAASSGEGKFNEKLFF.

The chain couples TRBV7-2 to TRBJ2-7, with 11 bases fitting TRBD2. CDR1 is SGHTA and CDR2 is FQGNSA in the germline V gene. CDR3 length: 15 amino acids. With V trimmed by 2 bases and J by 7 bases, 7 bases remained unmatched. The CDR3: CASSLTSGGLGEQYF. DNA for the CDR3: TGTGCCAGCAGCTTAACTAGCGGGGGTCTGGGTGAGCAGTACTTC.

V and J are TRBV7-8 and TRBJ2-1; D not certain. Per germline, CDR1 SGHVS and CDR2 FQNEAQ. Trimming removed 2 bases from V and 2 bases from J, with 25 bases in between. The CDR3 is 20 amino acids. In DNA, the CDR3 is TGTGCCAGCAGCTTACAGGCAGACGACATATACCTACAGACCTACAATGAGCAGTTCTTC. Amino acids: CASSLQADDIYLQTYNEQFF.

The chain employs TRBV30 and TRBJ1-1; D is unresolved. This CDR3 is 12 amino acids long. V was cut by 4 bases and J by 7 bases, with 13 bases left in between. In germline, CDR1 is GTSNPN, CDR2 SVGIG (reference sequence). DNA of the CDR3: TGTGCCTGGAAAGACATGAGAAATGAAGCTTTCTTT. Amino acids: CAWKDMRNEAFF.

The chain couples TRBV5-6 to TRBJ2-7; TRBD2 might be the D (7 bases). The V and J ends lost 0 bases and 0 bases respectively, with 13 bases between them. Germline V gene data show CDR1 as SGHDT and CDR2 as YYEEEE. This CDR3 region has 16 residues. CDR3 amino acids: CASSLVGGLFSYEQYF. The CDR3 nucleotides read TGTGCCAGCAGCTTGGTCGGGGGGCTTTTCTCCTACGAGCAGTACTTC.

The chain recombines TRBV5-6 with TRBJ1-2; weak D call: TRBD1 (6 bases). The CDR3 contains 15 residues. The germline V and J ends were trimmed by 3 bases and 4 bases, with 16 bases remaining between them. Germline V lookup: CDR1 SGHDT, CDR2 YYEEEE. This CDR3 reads CASSSTRTATYGYTF. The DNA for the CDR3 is TGTGCCAGCAGCTCTACCCGGACAGCTACCTATGGCTACACCTTC.

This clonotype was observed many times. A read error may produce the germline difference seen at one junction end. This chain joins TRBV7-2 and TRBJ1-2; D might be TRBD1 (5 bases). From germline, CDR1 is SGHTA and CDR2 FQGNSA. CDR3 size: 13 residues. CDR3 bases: TGTGCCAGCAGTTTAGGGGCTAACTATGGCTACACCTTC. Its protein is CASSLGANYGYTF.

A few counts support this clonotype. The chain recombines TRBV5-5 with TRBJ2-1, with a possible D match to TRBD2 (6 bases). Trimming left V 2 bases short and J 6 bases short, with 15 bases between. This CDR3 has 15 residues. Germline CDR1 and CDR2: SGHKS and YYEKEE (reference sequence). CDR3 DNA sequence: TGTGCCAGCAGCTTTCGACTAGTCATGGGCAATGAGCAGTTCTTC. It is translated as CASSFRLVMGNEQFF.

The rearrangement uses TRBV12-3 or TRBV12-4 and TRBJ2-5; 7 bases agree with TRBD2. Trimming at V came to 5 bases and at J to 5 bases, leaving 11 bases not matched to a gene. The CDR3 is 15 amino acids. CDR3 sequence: CASSNHGGGSETQYF. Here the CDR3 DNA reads TGTGCCAGCAGTAACCATGGGGGGGGGTCGGAGACCCAGTACTTC.